These 18 T cell receptor beta chains originate from one sample sequenced in a study of tumor-infiltrating lymphocytes in primary liver carcinoma. Germline DNA was also extracted, with blood RNA taken from unsorted whole blood. Total RNA amounting to around 530 ng was the source from which TCR beta cDNA was made with a constant-region primer. A slightly modified ARM-PCR protocol with three nested multiplex PCR rounds produced these TCR beta libraries. For around 11 cycles apiece, the opening two PCR rounds ran with TRBV1-TRBV30 forward primers and a C-beta reverse primer. From the multiplex PCR reads, TCRdb called clonotypes with MiXCR, one entry per CDR3 protein. The sample lists 300,000 to 350,000 distinct CDR3 sequences; about 61% were seen once. Sequenced material: peripheral blood. These receptors originate from a middle-aged man with primary liver carcinoma and hepatitis B virus infection.

This clonotype has ten or more counts. This chain joins TRBV12-3 or TRBV12-4 and TRBJ1-1; 7 positions agree with TRBD1. J was trimmed by 1 base and V by 7 bases; bases with no gene match: 9. This CDR3 has 15 amino acids. The chain's CDR3 is CASNRNRGSNTEAFF. The CDR3 region has the DNA TGTGCCAGCAACCGCAACAGGGGCTCGAACACTGAAGCTTTCTTT.

This clonotype was counted a few times. The junction and the germline gene differ at one end; a read error may be behind it. This sequence joins TRBV11-1 and TRBJ2-1, with 11 bases identical to TRBD1. Germline values: CDR1 SGHAT, CDR2 FQDESV (reference sequence). The CDR3 is 15 residues long. The DNA for the CDR3 is TGTGCCAGCAGCTTGGGGGACAGGGGGAGGGATGAACAGTTCTTC. This sequence encodes CASSLGDRGRDEQFF.

As to this clonotype: An end of the junction does not agree with germline; a read error may underlie this. The CDR3 region has the DNA TGTGCCAGCAGCCCGCAGGGGGTGACTGAAACTTTCTTT. It codes for CASSPQGVTETFF. The V gene is TRBV5-4, the J gene TRBJ1-1; 7 bases fit TRBD1. From germline, CDR1 is SGHNT and CDR2 YYREEE (reference sequence). The CDR3 contains 13 residues.

This clonotype was seen a handful of times. This rearrangement joins TRBV10-3 to TRBJ2-3, with no clear D. Trimming pared 0 bases from V and 6 bases from J, leaving 7 bases between. CDR1 is ENHRY, CDR2 SYGVKD, per germline. The CDR3 covers 13 residues. In nucleotides, the CDR3 is TGTGCCATCAGTGAGTCGAATGAGGATACGCAGTATTTT. This codes for CAISESNEDTQYF.

The chain links TRBV25-1 to TRBJ1-4; 8 bases match TRBD1. In germline, CDR1 is MGHDK, CDR2 SYGVNS. The CDR3 consists of 15 residues. The V gene end was trimmed by 3 bases and the J gene end by 12 bases; junction bases not matched to a gene: 12. The CDR3 coding sequence is TGTGCCAGCAGTGAGGGCGGACAGGGAGGGGAAGAACTGTTTTTT. It codes for CASSEGGQGGEELFF.

As concerns this clonotype: A read error is possible here, since a much larger clone lies one base away. The chain is built from TRBV10-3 and TRBJ1-3; D not certain. Germline values: CDR1 ENHRY, CDR2 SYGVKD. There are 13 residues in the CDR3. The CDR3: CAISRSSGDTIYF. The CDR3 DNA reads TGTGCCATCAGTCGGAGCTCTGGAGACACCATATATTTT.

Of note for this clonotype: This may be a read error, as it is one base from a much larger clone. The V call is TRBV6-2 or TRBV6-3, the J call TRBJ1-1, with D perhaps TRBD1 (5 bases). The CDR3 runs 14 residues. V shed 10 bases and J shed 3 bases, with 18 bases lying between them. Germline V CDR1 and CDR2: MNHEY, SVGEGT. CDR3 in amino acids: CATHPGAGYTEAFF. The CDR3 nucleotides read TGTGCCACACACCCCGGGGCAGGGTACACTGAAGCTTTCTTT.

Points on this clonotype: Given a much more abundant clone one base away, this may be a read error. This chain connects TRBV5-6 to TRBJ2-7; D is ambiguous. The CDR3 loop spans 13 amino acids. The germline V gene encodes CDR1 SGHDT and CDR2 YYEEEE. V lost 2 bases, J lost 8 bases, and 14 bases lay in between. CDR3 coding DNA: TGTGCCAGCAGCTTTACGCAGGATTACAAGCAGTACTTC. It codes for CASSFTQDYKQYF. Based on the CDR3 plus reference TRBV5-6 and TRBJ2-7, the full variable domain is DAGVTQSPTHLIKTRGQQVTLRCSPKSGHDTVSWYQQALGQGPQFIFQYYEEEERQRGNFPDRFSGHQFPNYSSELNVNALLLGDSALYLCASSFTQDYKQYFGPGTRLTVT.

This clonotype was picked up many times. The chain carries TRBV4-3 and TRBJ2-7; 7 nucleotides agree with TRBD1. V shed 3 bases and J 0 bases; nucleotides not matched to a gene: 5. The CDR3 covers 15 residues. CDR1 and CDR2 (germline): LGHNA, YSLEER. CDR3 DNA sequence: TGCGCCAGCAGCCAGATGGACAGGAGCTCCTACGAGCAGTACTTC. Amino acids: CASSQMDRSSYEQYF.

Comment on this clonotype: With a much larger clone just one base away, this may be a read error. This sequence joins TRBV6-1 and TRBJ1-4; D gene unclear. Per the germline V gene, CDR1 is MNHNS and CDR2 is SASEGT. The CDR3 is made up of 14 amino acids. Here the CDR3 reads CASSEAPGNEKLLF. The CDR3 DNA reads TGTGCCAGCAGTGAAGCACCTGGGAATGAAAAACTGCTTTTT.

Many counts were recorded for this clonotype. The chain carries TRBV6-5 and TRBJ1-2; D call uncertain. CDR3 length: 13 amino acids. Looked up from germline, CDR1 is MNHEY and CDR2 is SVGAGI. Trimming cost V 2 bases and J 8 bases, with 12 bases left between them. CDR3 sequence (DNA): TGTGCCAGCAGTTACACCCGGGGAGGCGGCTACACCTTC. It is translated as CASSYTRGGGYTF.

This clonotype was detected only a few times. A much larger clone differs by one base, so this may be a read error. The chain links TRBV4-3 to TRBJ2-3; D gene ambiguous. V dropped 2 bases and J dropped 0 bases, with 6 bases sitting between them. Germline-derived CDR1 and CDR2 are LGHNA and YSLEER. The CDR3 spans 14 residues. CDR3 coding DNA: TGCGCCAGCAGCCAAAGTAGAAGCACAGATACGCAGTATTTT. Amino acids: CASSQSRSTDTQYF.

The V call is TRBV30, the J call TRBJ1-1, with 9 bases fitting TRBD1. Germline V gene sequence: CDR1 GTSNPN, CDR2 SVGIG (reference sequence). CDR3 length: 12 residues. V trimming: 5 bases; J trimming: 7 bases; junction bases outside the gene matches: 5. CDR3 sequence reads: CAWGTGMGEAFF. In DNA form, the CDR3 reads TGTGCCTGGGGGACAGGGATGGGTGAAGCTTTCTTT. The full variable domain, its missing parts supplied by reference TRBV30 and TRBJ1-1, is SQTIHQWPATLVQPVGSPLSLECTVEGTSNPNLYWYRQAAGRGLQLLFYSVGIGQISSEVPQNLSASRPQDRQFILSSKKLLLSDSGFYLCAWGTGMGEAFFGQGTRLTVV.

This clonotype was seen at least ten times. The gene calls are TRBV6-5 and TRBJ1-6, with D possibly matching TRBD1 (6 bases). CDR1 and CDR2 from the germline V gene are MNHEY and SVGAGI. Between the trimmed V and J ends, which lost 4 bases and 8 bases, there was a span of 15 bases. The CDR3 is made up of 15 amino acids. CDR3 sequence reads: CASSSHDRSDSPLHF. CDR3 bases: TGTGCCAGCAGTTCCCACGACAGGTCCGATTCACCCCTCCACTTT.

This clonotype has a handful of counts. V and J are TRBV10-1 and TRBJ2-1, with D perhaps TRBD2 (6 bases). V shed 2 bases and J shed 2 bases, with 7 bases lying between them. CDR3 length equals 14 residues. From germline, CDR1 is WNHNN and CDR2 SYGVQD (reference sequence). In nucleotides, the CDR3 is TGCGCCAGCAGTGAGACTAGCACCTACAATGAGCAGTTCTTC. Translation: CASSETSTYNEQFF.

V is TRBV6-1 and J is TRBJ2-7, with D tentatively TRBD2 (6 bases). Germline V gene data show CDR1 as MNHNS and CDR2 as SASEGT. V lost 9 bases to trimming and J lost 4 bases, with 19 bases between them. This CDR3 has 14 amino acids. The CDR3 protein is CASSRERVKYEQYF. CDR3 DNA: TGTGCCAGTAGCCGGGAGAGGGTTAAATACGAGCAGTACTTC.

This clonotype was seen many times. Here the CDR3 reads CASSYNSIQYF. CDR3 DNA sequence: TGTGCCAGCAGTTACAATAGCATTCAGTACTTC. This sequence joins TRBV6-5 and TRBJ2-4, with D unclear. In germline, CDR1 is MNHEY, CDR2 SVGAGI. The ends were cut back, 2 bases at V and 9 bases at J, with 5 bases in the middle. The CDR3 loop spans 11 amino acids.

The chain is built from TRBV28 and TRBJ2-7; D is undetermined. Trimming pared 0 bases from V and 5 bases from J, leaving 14 bases between. The CDR3 has 15 residues. Germline CDR1 is MDHEN and CDR2 is SYDVKM. CDR3 region: CASSLWRQRTDEQYF. CDR3 bases: TGTGCCAGCAGTTTATGGAGGCAGAGAACAGACGAGCAGTACTTC.